The entry below describes one T cell receptor (beta chain). Its antigen is unknown. The time point: before preoperative PTX-NDP chemotherapy. Preoperative chemotherapy with paclitaxel-nedaplatin was given to patients before surgery. TCRdb passed the PCR reads through MiXCR, listing each CDR3 protein once. This table holds approximately 16,000 distinct CDR3 sequences, 48% found once. These data are taken from a study of esophageal squamous cell carcinoma under preoperative chemotherapy. Study as a whole: TCR repertoires were profiled from both peripheral blood T cells and tumor-infiltrating lymphocytes.

Study-wide points: Peripheral T cells migrating into the tumor appeared to partly supply post-treatment tumor-infiltrating lymphocytes.

The clonotype comes from a human donor with esophageal squamous cell carcinoma. The donor label of this sample is uncertain. Sampling was performed from a patient given preoperative chemotherapy.

The CDR3, as DNA: TGTGCCAGCAGCTTAACGCTAGCGGGGACAAACGGAGGTACGCAGTATTTT. Its protein is CASSLTLAGTNGGTQYF. The chain uses TRBV7-2 and TRBJ2-3, with 9 nucleotides matching TRBD2. Germline loops: CDR1 SGHTA, CDR2 FQGNSA. This CDR3 is 17 amino acids long. The J segment lost 8 bases and the V segment lost 2 bases, leaving 14 bases of the junction unmatched.